The 20 T cell receptor beta chains in this list originate from one sample, sequenced in a study of blood T cell repertoires in COVID-19. Measured with immunoSEQ multiplex PCR; TCRdb has only the in-frame clones, and not every one. The sample has approximately 150,000 clones; approximately 83% are singletons. Sample: peripheral blood. These receptors originate from a man aged 70-80 years with active or convalescent COVID-19.

V gene TRBV3-1 (or the pseudogene TRBV3-2) combines with J gene TRBJ2-6, with D tentatively TRBD2 (6 bases). CDR1 and CDR2 from the germline V gene are LGHDT and YNNKEL (reference sequence). V dropped 3 bases and J dropped 0 bases, with 12 bases sitting between them. There are 17 residues in the CDR3. CDR3 in amino acids: CASSQGGRSSGANVLTF. DNA of the CDR3: TGTGCCAGCAGCCAGGGGGGACGGAGCTCTGGGGCCAACGTCCTGACTTTC.

This chain connects TRBV6-2 or TRBV6-3 to TRBJ2-2, with a tentative D call TRBD1 (5 bases). V was clipped by 6 bases and J by 4 bases, with 15 bases between them. This CDR3 comprises 15 residues. CDR1 is MNHEY, CDR2 SVGEGT, per germline. The CDR3 loop is CASSQQGPLTGELFF. CDR3 DNA: TGTGCCAGCAGCCAGCAGGGTCCCCTCACCGGGGAGCTGTTTTTT.

This chain links TRBV2 with TRBJ2-1, with 7 bases lining up with TRBD1. CDR3 length equals 14 residues. Germline assignment: CDR1 SNHLY and CDR2 FYNNEI. Losses at the gene ends were 4 bases for V and 7 bases for J; bases not matched to a gene: 7. CDR3 region: CASSAWTGWNEQFF. CDR3 nucleotide sequence: TGTGCCAGCAGTGCCTGGACAGGCTGGAATGAGCAGTTCTTC.

The table lists this clone with a count of one. V usage is TRBV27 and J usage is TRBJ1-1; tentative D call: TRBD1 (5 bases). Trimming cost V 3 bases and J 5 bases, with 10 bases left between them. This CDR3 is built from 13 residues. Per germline, CDR1 MNHEY and CDR2 SMNVEV (reference sequence). The CDR3 loop reads CASSFFGGTEAFF. The DNA of the CDR3 is TGTGCCAGCAGTTTCTTTGGGGGGACTGAAGCTTTCTTT.

This sequence joins TRBV28 and TRBJ2-6; no reliable D call. V shed 7 bases and J shed 1 base, with 11 bases lying between them. Germline V gene sequence: CDR1 MDHEN, CDR2 SYDVKM. CDR3 size: 15 residues. The CDR3 region is CASIPGRSGANVLTF. The DNA of the CDR3 is TGTGCCAGCATTCCGGGTCGTTCTGGGGCCAACGTCCTGACTTTC.

The V gene is TRBV28, the J gene TRBJ1-1; D possibly corresponds to TRBD1 (5 bases). Trimming pared 6 bases from V and 0 bases from J, leaving 8 bases between. CDR3 length: 13 amino acids. From germline, CDR1 is MDHEN and CDR2 SYDVKM. The CDR3 DNA is TGTGCCAGCAGGACAGCCGTGAACACTGAAGCTTTCTTT. Its protein is CASRTAVNTEAFF.

This chain connects TRBV28 to TRBJ1-5; tentatively, D is TRBD1 (6 bases). The CDR3 sequence is 15 residues long. V shed 7 bases and J shed 0 bases, with 13 bases lying between them. The germline CDR1 and CDR2 sequences are MDHEN and SYDVKM. CDR3 region: CASTLRQVSNQPQHF. CDR3 nucleotides: TGTGCCAGCACTCTCCGACAGGTTAGCAATCAGCCCCAGCATTTT.

V and J are TRBV3-1 (or the pseudogene TRBV3-2) and TRBJ1-1; D is perhaps TRBD1 (5 bases). The germline V gene encodes CDR1 LGHDT and CDR2 YNNKEL (reference sequence). There are 15 residues in the CDR3. V dropped 0 bases and J dropped 0 bases, with 8 bases sitting between them. Here the CDR3 DNA reads TGTGCCAGCAGCCAAGACGGGGGGATGAACACTGAAGCTTTCTTT. Its protein product is CASSQDGGMNTEAFF.

This clone was seen only a few times. A junction end diverges from the germline sequence, so it may reflect a read error. The rearrangement links TRBV10-3 to TRBJ1-1; 7 positions agree with TRBD1. Per the germline V gene, CDR1 is ENHRY and CDR2 is SYGVKD. CDR3 length: 11 amino acids. The CDR3 loop reads CAISEQDRHHF. DNA of the CDR3: TGTGCCATCAGTGAGCAGGACAGGCACCACTTT.

This chain joins TRBV5-4 and TRBJ2-3, with D possibly matching TRBD2 (7 bases). Per the germline V gene, CDR1 is SGHNT and CDR2 is YYREEE (reference sequence). V was clipped by 4 bases and J by 4 bases, with 13 bases between them. This CDR3 is built from 14 residues. The CDR3 region is CASSPSGGSDTQYF. The CDR3 coding sequence is TGTGCCAGCAGCCCGTCGGGGGGCTCAGATACGCAGTATTTT.

The table lists this clone with a count of one. The genes are TRBV4-3 and TRBJ2-7; 8 bases agree with TRBD1. The CDR3 is made up of 13 amino acids. Germline V lookup: CDR1 LGHNA, CDR2 YSLEER. V was pared by 1 base and J by 4 bases, with 0 bases of the junction left unmatched. The CDR3 DNA reads TGCGCCAGCAGCCAAGGGACAGGGTACGAGCAGTACTTC. It yields the protein CASSQGTGYEQYF.

The chain employs TRBV9 and TRBJ2-7, with a tentative D call TRBD2 (5 bases). V was clipped by 5 bases and J by 7 bases, with 25 bases between them. The length of the CDR3 is 16 residues. Germline CDR1 is SGDLS and CDR2 is YYNGEE. The CDR3 DNA reads as TGTGCCAGCAGTCCCCTGGTGGGAGCCCAGATCGGGGAGCAGTACTTC. It yields the protein CASSPLVGAQIGEQYF.

The V call is TRBV19, the J call TRBJ1-1; 7 nucleotides line up with TRBD1. The length of the CDR3 is 18 residues. Germline values: CDR1 LNHDA, CDR2 SQIVND (reference sequence). V gave up 0 bases and J gave up 0 bases; unmatched junction bases: 10. The CDR3 DNA reads TGTGCCAGTAGTATAGAGGGACCACAGGGGTGGGTGAACACTGAAGCTTTCTTT. Translated: CASSIEGPQGWVNTEAFF.

The V call is TRBV25-1, the J call TRBJ1-1; D possibly corresponds to TRBD1 (5 bases). Trimming removed 7 bases from V and 7 bases from J, with 13 bases in between. This CDR3 is 12 amino acids long. In germline, CDR1 is MGHDK, CDR2 SYGVNS. The CDR3 spells CASNQGGGEAFF. CDR3 in DNA: TGTGCCAGCAATCAGGGAGGCGGTGAAGCTTTCTTT.

This clone was observed a few times. The chain couples TRBV30 to TRBJ1-1; D is uncertain. This CDR3 contains 12 residues. V was cut by 0 bases and J by 5 bases, with 7 bases left in between. Germline CDR1 and CDR2: GTSNPN and SVGIG (reference sequence). This CDR3 is CAWSVTRTEAFF. The CDR3 bases are TGTGCCTGGAGTGTAACGAGGACTGAAGCTTTCTTT.

This clone was seen only a few times. This sequence joins TRBV4-2 and TRBJ2-7; tentative D call: TRBD1 (5 bases). Germline CDR1 LGHNA, CDR2 YNFKEQ. CDR3 length: 16 amino acids. V was shortened by 0 bases and J by 2 bases, with 14 bases between the two germline ends. The CDR3 DNA reads TGTGCCAGCAGCCAAGAAGGGGCCCGTGGAACCTACGAGCAGTACTTC. Protein product: CASSQEGARGTYEQYF.

V usage is TRBV3-1 (or the pseudogene TRBV3-2) and J usage is TRBJ1-6; maybe TRBD1 (5 bases). V gave up 4 bases and J gave up 2 bases, with 12 bases separating them. Germline CDR1 and CDR2: LGHDT and YNNKEL (reference sequence). CDR3 length: 16 residues. CDR3 bases: TGTGCCAGCAGCCGCGGGGCGAACGCCTATAATTCACCCCTCCACTTT. Residues: CASSRGANAYNSPLHF.

The chain links TRBV7-9 to TRBJ2-7, with 8 nucleotides matching TRBD1. In germline, CDR1 is SEHNR, CDR2 FQNEAQ (reference sequence). This CDR3 spans 17 amino acids. The V segment lost 5 bases and the J segment 4 bases; nucleotides outside the gene matches: 16. The CDR3 DNA follows: TGTGCCAGCAGCCCCCCCGGATTGAGGACAGGGCAGTACGAGCAGTACTTC. Its protein is CASSPPGLRTGQYEQYF.

This chain joins TRBV18 and TRBJ1-1; no reliable D call. Trimming stripped 3 bases from V and 14 bases from J, with 19 bases between. The CDR3 sequence is 13 residues long. The V gene's germline CDR1 is KGHSH and CDR2 LQKENI. This chain's CDR3 is CASSPKSEVRLFF. The DNA for the CDR3 is TGTGCCAGCTCACCGAAAAGTGAAGTAAGACTATTCTTT.

The chain joins TRBV7-6 to TRBJ1-1, with D possibly being TRBD1 (6 bases). In germline, CDR1 is SGHVS, CDR2 FNYEAQ. V was clipped by 5 bases and J by 10 bases, with 23 bases between them. CDR3 length: 15 residues. The CDR3 DNA reads as TGTGCCAGCAGCCAGACAGGCGCTCATGGGGCGGGAGCTTTCTTT. This encodes CASSQTGAHGAGAFF.